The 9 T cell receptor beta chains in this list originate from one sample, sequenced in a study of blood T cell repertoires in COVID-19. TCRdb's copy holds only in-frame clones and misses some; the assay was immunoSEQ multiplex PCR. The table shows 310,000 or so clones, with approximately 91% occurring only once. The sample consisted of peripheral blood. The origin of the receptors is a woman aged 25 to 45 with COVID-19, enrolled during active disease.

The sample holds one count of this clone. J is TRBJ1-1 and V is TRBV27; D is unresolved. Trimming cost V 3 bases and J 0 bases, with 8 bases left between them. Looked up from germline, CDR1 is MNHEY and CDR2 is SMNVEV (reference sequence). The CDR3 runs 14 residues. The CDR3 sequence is CASSLNRLNTEAFF. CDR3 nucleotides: TGTGCCAGCAGTTTGAACAGATTGAACACTGAAGCTTTCTTT.

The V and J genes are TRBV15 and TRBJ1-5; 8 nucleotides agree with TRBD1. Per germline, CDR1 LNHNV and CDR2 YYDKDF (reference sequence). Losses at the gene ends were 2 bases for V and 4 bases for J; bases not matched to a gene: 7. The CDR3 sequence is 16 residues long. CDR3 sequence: CATSRFGQGSNQPQHF. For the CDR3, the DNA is TGTGCCACCAGCAGATTCGGACAGGGTTCAAATCAGCCCCAGCATTTT.

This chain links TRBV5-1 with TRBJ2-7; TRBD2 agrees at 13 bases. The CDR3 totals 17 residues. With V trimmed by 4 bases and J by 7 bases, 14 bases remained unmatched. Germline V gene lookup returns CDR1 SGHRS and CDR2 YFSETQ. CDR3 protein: CASSQVGRLAGGQEQYF. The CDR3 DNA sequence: TGCGCCAGCAGCCAAGTAGGCCGACTAGCGGGAGGTCAAGAGCAGTACTTC.

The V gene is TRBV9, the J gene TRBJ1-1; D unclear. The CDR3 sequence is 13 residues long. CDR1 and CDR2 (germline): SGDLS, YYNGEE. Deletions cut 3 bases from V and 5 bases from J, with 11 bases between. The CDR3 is CASSATARTEAFF. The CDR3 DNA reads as TGTGCCAGCAGCGCGACCGCGAGGACTGAAGCTTTCTTT.

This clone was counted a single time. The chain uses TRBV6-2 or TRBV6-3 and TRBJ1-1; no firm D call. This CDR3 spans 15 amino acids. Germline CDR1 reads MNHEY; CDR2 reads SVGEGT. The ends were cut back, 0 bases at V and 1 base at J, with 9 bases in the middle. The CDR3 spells CASSYSTAANTEAFF. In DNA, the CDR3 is TGTGCCAGCAGTTACTCAACAGCCGCGAACACTGAAGCTTTCTTT.

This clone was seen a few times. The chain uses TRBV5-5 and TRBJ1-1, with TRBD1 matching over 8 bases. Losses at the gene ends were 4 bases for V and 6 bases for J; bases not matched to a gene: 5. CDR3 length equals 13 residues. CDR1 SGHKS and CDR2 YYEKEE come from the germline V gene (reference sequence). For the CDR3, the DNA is TGTGCCAGCAGCAGGACGACAGGGGCTGAAGCTTTCTTT. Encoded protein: CASSRTTGAEAFF.

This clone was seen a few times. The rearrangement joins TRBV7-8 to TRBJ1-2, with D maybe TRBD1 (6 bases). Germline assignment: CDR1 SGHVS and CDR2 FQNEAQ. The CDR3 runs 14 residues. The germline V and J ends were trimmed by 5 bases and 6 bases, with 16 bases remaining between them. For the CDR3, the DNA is TGTGCCAGCAGCGTGTCCGGGACAAACAATGGCTACACCTTC. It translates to CASSVSGTNNGYTF.

CDR3: CATSSGQGFQETQYF. In nucleotides, the CDR3 is TGTGCCACCAGCTCGGGACAGGGATTCCAAGAGACCCAGTACTTC. This chain connects TRBV15 to TRBJ2-5; 9 bases are shared with TRBD1. Trimming cost V 5 bases and J 1 base; bases outside gene matches: 5. Looked up from germline, CDR1 is LNHNV and CDR2 is YYDKDF (reference sequence). CDR3 size: 15 residues. Looking up the rest from reference TRBV15 and TRBJ2-5 gives the full variable domain: DAMVIQNPRYQVTQFGKPVTLSCSQTLNHNVMYWYQQKSSQAPKLLFHYYDKDFNNEADTPDNFQSRRPNTSFCFLDIRSPGLGDTAMYLCATSSGQGFQETQYFGPGTRLLVL.

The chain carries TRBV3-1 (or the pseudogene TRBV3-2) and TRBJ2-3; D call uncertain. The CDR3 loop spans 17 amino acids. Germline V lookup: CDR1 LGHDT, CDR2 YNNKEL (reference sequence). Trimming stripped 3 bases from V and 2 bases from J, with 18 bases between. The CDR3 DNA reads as TGTGCCAGCAGCCATCGAAGCATAAGCGCAAACACAGATACGCAGTATTTT. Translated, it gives CASSHRSISANTDTQYF.